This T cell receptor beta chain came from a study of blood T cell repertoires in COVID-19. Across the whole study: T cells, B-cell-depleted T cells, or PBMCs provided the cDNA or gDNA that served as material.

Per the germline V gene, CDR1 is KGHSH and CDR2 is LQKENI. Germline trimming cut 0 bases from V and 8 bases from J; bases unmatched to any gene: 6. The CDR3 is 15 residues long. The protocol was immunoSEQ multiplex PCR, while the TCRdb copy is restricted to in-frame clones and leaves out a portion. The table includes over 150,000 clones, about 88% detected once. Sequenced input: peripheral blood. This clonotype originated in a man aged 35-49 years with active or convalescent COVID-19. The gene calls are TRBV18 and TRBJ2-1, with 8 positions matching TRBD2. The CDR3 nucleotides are TGTGCCAGCTCACCACCGCGGGGGGCAAGGGATGAGCAGTTCTTC. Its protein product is CASSPPRGARDEQFF.